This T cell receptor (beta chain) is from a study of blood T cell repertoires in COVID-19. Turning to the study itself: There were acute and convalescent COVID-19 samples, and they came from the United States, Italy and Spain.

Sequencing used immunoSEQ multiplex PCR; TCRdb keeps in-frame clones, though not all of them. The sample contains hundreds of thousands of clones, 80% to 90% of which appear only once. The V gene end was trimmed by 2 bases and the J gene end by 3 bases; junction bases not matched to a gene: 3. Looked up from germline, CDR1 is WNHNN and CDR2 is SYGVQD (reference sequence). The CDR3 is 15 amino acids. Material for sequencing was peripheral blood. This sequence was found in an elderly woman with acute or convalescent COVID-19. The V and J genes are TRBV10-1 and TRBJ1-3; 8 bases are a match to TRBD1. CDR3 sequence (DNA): TGCGCCAGCAGTGAGAGGACAGGGTTTGGAAACACCATATATTTT. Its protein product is CASSERTGFGNTIYF.